This entry lists 18 T cell receptor beta chains sequenced from one sample in a study of cytomegalovirus exposure and HLA in healthy donors. The PCR contained 60 Vbeta and 13 Jbeta primers. The method was immunoSEQ multiplex PCR; TCRdb's version includes in-frame clones alone and lacks a portion of them. The repertoire includes 100,000 to 150,000 clones, around 72% of them detected once, and around 4% sits in the top ten. What was sequenced was PBMCs. Source of these receptors: a young man in good health and CMV-seronegative.

This clone was recorded only once. The chain uses TRBV6-1 and TRBJ1-2; D gene uncertain. Germline CDR1 is MNHNS and CDR2 is SASEGT. This CDR3 is 16 amino acids long. V was pared by 3 bases and J by 0 bases, with 14 bases between. The CDR3 reads CASSDWSGVANYGYTF. CDR3 bases: TGTGCCAGCAGTGATTGGTCAGGTGTCGCTAACTATGGCTACACCTTC.

This clone was counted a few times. The junction does not match germline at one end; this may be a read error. The rearrangement links TRBV7-9 to TRBJ1-1, with TRBD1 identical over 9 bases. Germline values: CDR1 SEHNR, CDR2 FQNEAQ (reference sequence). The CDR3 runs 15 residues. CDR3 protein: CSSSLPLTGGTEAFF. The DNA of the CDR3 is TGTTCCAGCAGCTTACCCCTGACAGGGGGCACTGAAGCTTTCTTT.

The chain has TRBV11-2 and TRBJ2-5; 7 bases agree with TRBD1. The CDR3 has 16 residues. V lost 5 bases and J lost 1; bases outside the gene matches: 10. From germline, CDR1 is SGHAT and CDR2 FQNNGV. The CDR3 protein is CASSRTGQVAQETQYF. The CDR3, as DNA: TGTGCCAGCAGCCGTACAGGACAGGTGGCCCAAGAGACCCAGTACTTC.

V and J are TRBV28 and TRBJ2-3; weak D call: TRBD2 (5 bases). V gave up 6 bases and J gave up 3 bases, with 19 bases separating them. The length of the CDR3 is 16 residues. The germline gives CDR1 MDHEN, CDR2 SYDVKM. The DNA for the CDR3 is TGTGCCAGCAGGCCTGGCCCGGGTAGGGAGACAGATACGCAGTATTTT. Amino acid sequence: CASRPGPGRETDTQYF. Combining the CDR3 with reference TRBV28 and TRBJ2-3 gives the whole variable domain DVKVTQSSRYLVKRTGEKVFLECVQDMDHENMFWYRQDPGLGLRLIYFSYDVKMKEKGDIPEGYSVSREKKERFSLILESASTNQTSMYLCASRPGPGRETDTQYFGPGTRLTVL.

The rearrangement links TRBV7-9 to TRBJ1-3; D call uncertain. This CDR3 comprises 14 residues. V lost 7 bases and J lost 0, with 10 bases in between. Per germline, CDR1 SEHNR and CDR2 FQNEAQ (reference sequence). The CDR3 DNA reads as TGTGCCAGCACCGTGTTTAGCTCTGGAAACACCATATATTTT. As protein: CASTVFSSGNTIYF.

This chain connects TRBV27 to TRBJ2-3, with D unresolved. The V gene's germline CDR1 is MNHEY and CDR2 SMNVEV (reference sequence). The CDR3 runs 13 residues. Trimming shortened V by 8 bases and J by 2 bases, and 11 bases separated the two germline ends. The CDR3 region has the DNA TGTGCCAGCTCGCCGCGGCTCACAGATACGCAGTATTTT. Translating it yields CASSPRLTDTQYF.

This clone was counted a few times. The chain uses TRBV11-2 and TRBJ2-7, with TRBD1 identical over 8 bases. V gave up 5 bases and J gave up 3 bases; unmatched junction bases: 12. The CDR3 length is 16 residues. Per germline, CDR1 SGHAT and CDR2 FQNNGV. CDR3 DNA sequence: TGTGCCAGCAGCCTAAGCCGGGACAGGAGCTACTACGAGCAGTACTTC. Residues: CASSLSRDRSYYEQYF.

This sequence joins TRBV13 and TRBJ2-5; tentatively, D is TRBD1 (6 bases). The CDR3 runs 14 residues. Germline assignment: CDR1 PRHDT and CDR2 FYEKMQ (reference sequence). Trimming cost V 1 base and J 2 bases, with 8 bases left between them. CDR3 sequence (DNA): TGTGCCAGCAGCTTAGTCAGGGGACAAGAGACCCAGTACTTC. This codes for CASSLVRGQETQYF.

J is TRBJ2-1 and V is TRBV18; D may be TRBD2 (5 bases). Trimming pared 1 base from V and 9 bases from J, leaving 16 bases between. Germline V CDR1 and CDR2: KGHSH, LQKENI. The CDR3 extends over 15 amino acids. CDR3 sequence reads: CASSPLPTGMGEQFF. The CDR3 nucleotides read TGTGCCAGCTCACCACTTCCGACGGGGATGGGTGAGCAGTTCTTC.

The genes are TRBV29-1 and TRBJ1-1, with unresolved D. V gave up 3 bases and J gave up 7 bases, with 15 bases separating them. CDR1 and CDR2 (germline): SQVTM, ANQGSEA. The CDR3 contains 13 residues. CDR3 bases: TGCAGCGTTGATTCACGGGGATATCTTGAAGCTTTCTTT. Its protein is CSVDSRGYLEAFF.

V and J are TRBV29-1 and TRBJ1-2, with D possibly being TRBD1 (5 bases). This CDR3 contains 13 residues. Trimming left V 7 bases short and J 4 bases short, with 16 bases between. The V gene's germline CDR1 is SQVTM and CDR2 ANQGSEA. Written as DNA, the CDR3 is TGCAGCGCGCGAACGACTAGGGGCTATGGCTACACCTTC. Its protein is CSARTTRGYGYTF.

The rearrangement uses TRBV2 and TRBJ2-2; the D is unclear. CDR1 and CDR2 (germline): SNHLY, FYNNEI. The CDR3 contains 13 residues. V gave up 7 bases and J gave up 1 base, with 7 bases separating them. CDR3 coding DNA: TGTGCCAGCACAGGTCAGAACACCGGGGAGCTGTTTTTT. Translated: CASTGQNTGELFF.

CDR3 in DNA: TGCGCCAGCAGCGGATTATCCGGACTAGCGGACGGCGGGGAGCTGTTTTTT. Translation: CASSGLSGLADGGELFF. The chain combines TRBV5-1 with TRBJ2-2, with 10 bases that match TRBD2. Losses at the gene ends were 4 bases for V and 7 bases for J; bases not matched to a gene: 13. From germline, CDR1 is SGHRS and CDR2 YFSETQ. The CDR3 loop spans 17 amino acids.

V is TRBV7-3 and J is TRBJ2-3, with 8 bases aligning to TRBD2. The CDR3 has 16 amino acids. The germline gives CDR1 SGHTA, CDR2 FQGTGA. V gave up 2 bases and J gave up 5 bases; unmatched junction bases: 9. The CDR3 region has the DNA TGTGCCAGCAGCTTATGGGCGGGGGGTATGGTAGATACGCAGTATTTT. This gives the protein CASSLWAGGMVDTQYF.

The chain combines TRBV6-5 with TRBJ1-4, with D possibly matching TRBD1 (6 bases). This CDR3 is built from 16 residues. V was clipped by 0 bases and J by 8 bases, with 16 bases between them. Germline V CDR1 and CDR2: MNHEY, SVGAGI. For the CDR3, the DNA is TGTGCCAGCAGTTACTCAAGCCCGAGGGGGGGCGAAAAACTGTTTTTT. Its protein is CASSYSSPRGGEKLFF.

The rearrangement uses TRBV28 and TRBJ2-5; D may be TRBD1 (5 bases). The DNA matches TRBJ2-7 better at its end, which makes the J call doubtful. This CDR3 spans 13 amino acids. CDR1 MDHEN and CDR2 SYDVKM come from the germline V gene. CDR3 protein: CASSSTETYEQYF. DNA of the CDR3: TGTGCCAGCAGCTCGACAGAGACCTACGAGCAGTACTTC.

The DNA for the CDR3 is TGTGCCAGCAGCGTAGGACAGGGGTACGAAAAACTGTTTTTT. This sequence encodes CASSVGQGYEKLFF. The V gene is TRBV9, the J gene TRBJ1-4; 8 positions agree with TRBD1. This CDR3 comprises 14 residues. Germline trimming cut 0 bases from V and 8 bases from J; bases unmatched to any gene: 3. CDR1 is SGDLS, CDR2 YYNGEE, per germline.

This clone was observed a handful of times. The chain couples TRBV10-3 to TRBJ2-5; TRBD2 matches 14 bases. CDR3 size: 16 residues. Germline CDR1 ENHRY, CDR2 SYGVKD. The V segment lost 5 bases and the J segment 1 base; nucleotides outside the gene matches: 3. The CDR3 here is CAISKGLAGVQETQYF. CDR3 nucleotide sequence: TGTGCCATCAGTAAGGGACTAGCGGGGGTCCAAGAGACCCAGTACTTC.